The clone carrying this T cell receptor (beta chain) was detected ten times or more. No antigen is known for it. The data stem from a study of regulatory T cells in long-lasting Graves disease. Turning to the study itself: Antithyroid drugs had been taken by newly diagnosed Graves' patients for under 3 months. Study-level results: Persistent patients had a count of shared public clonotypes (approximately 3,000) that exceeded that of new patients (966). For persistent Graves' patients, TCR diversity was lower than for newly diagnosed ones.

Assembly of TCR beta libraries relied on iRepertoire HTBI primers together with Arm-PCR of CDR3 regions. TCRdb reprocessed the multiplex PCR reads with MiXCR, giving one entry per CDR3 protein. The sample yields 200,000 to 250,000 distinct CDR3 sequences, roughly 20% seen once. The CDR3 is 15 residues long. The V gene's germline CDR1 is DFQATT and CDR2 SNEGSKA (reference sequence). The V end was cut by 0 bases, the J end by 1 base, with 12 bases between. As for time point: newly diagnosed GD, antithyroid drugs for less than 3 months. Scientists built the TCR library using RNA that was extracted from PBMCs. This sample was shared with a second study, whose subject was T cells in Graves' hyperthyroidism and ophthalmopathy. In that study: Every diagnosis used clinical symptoms, serum thyroxine and TRAb, thyroid ultrasound and orbital computed tomography.

The V gene is TRBV20-1, the J gene TRBJ1-2; no definite D call. The starting material was peripheral blood mononuclear cells (PBMCs), obtained at new diagnosis, from a patient treated with antithyroid drugs. This sequence originates from a woman aged 30 to 39 with Graves disease. The CDR3 reads CSARDRGKLNYGYTF. CDR3 coding DNA: TGCAGTGCTAGAGATCGTGGGAAACTTAACTATGGCTACACCTTC.